The sequence of this TCR beta chain was determined in a study of T cell changes during pregnancy in multiple sclerosis. CDR3 length: 13 amino acids. The V end lost 7 bases, the J end lost 7 bases, and 16 bases lay between the germline ends. Germline CDR1 SGHTA, CDR2 FQGNSA. Clones were sequenced by immunoSEQ multiplex PCR, and TCRdb holds only the in-frame ones, with some missing. Of approximately 97,000 clones in the sample, about nine tenths were seen once. The sample consisted of peripheral blood, taken in the second trimester of pregnancy. The rearrangement links TRBV7-2 to TRBJ1-2; no reliable D call. This TCR was sampled from a female donor in good health, enrolled as a control in a pregnancy study. The CDR3 DNA is TGTGCCAGCACCCTAGGTGGTGTAGGTGGCTACACCTTC. It is translated as CASTLGGVGGYTF.